Listed here are 12 T cell receptor beta chains from one sample, sequenced in a study of tumor-infiltrating lymphocytes in primary liver carcinoma. The tissue used was unsorted bulk material of 20-30 mg. RNA and DNA were co-extracted from it with the AllPrep DNA/RNA mini kit. The researchers produced TCR beta cDNA from approximately 460 ng total RNA with a constant-region primer. Nested multiplex PCR, run for three rounds with slightly modified ARM-PCR, yielded TCR beta libraries. The first two PCR rounds, around 10 cycles each, used TRBV1-TRBV30 forward primers and a C-beta reverse primer. MiXCR, run by TCRdb on the multiplex PCR reads, gives a single entry per CDR3 protein. The table includes approximately 64,000 distinct CDR3 sequences, over 60% detected once. Material for sequencing was liver tumor tissue from sampling region 4. Subset here: tumor region T4, right-lateral pole. The source of these receptors is a man aged 35 to 55 with primary liver carcinoma and hepatitis B virus infection.

This clonotype was observed a few times. The rearrangement links TRBV11-2 to TRBJ2-5; possible D gene TRBD1, 6 bases. V was cut by 4 bases and J by 5 bases, with 17 bases left in between. Germline CDR1 reads SGHAT; CDR2 reads FQNNGV. The CDR3 loop spans 15 amino acids. The CDR3 is CASSYEWSQGETQYF. The CDR3 DNA sequence: TGTGCCAGCAGCTACGAGTGGAGTCAGGGGGAGACCCAGTACTTC.

On this clonotype: Possible read error: a much larger clone is one base away. V and J are TRBV21-1 and TRBJ2-5; the table calls TRBD1, which could not be checked here. TRBV21-1 is a known pseudogene. The CDR3 has 13 amino acids. This CDR3 is CASSKAGRVAQYF. The CDR3 nucleotides read TGTGCCAGCAGCAAAGCGGGCAGGGTTGCCCAGTACTTC.

Worth noting for this clonotype: One end of the junction is discordant with germline, which a read error may explain. This sequence joins TRBV4-1 and TRBJ2-7; 11 bases agree with TRBD1. The CDR3 covers 15 residues. Looked up from germline, CDR1 is MGHRA and CDR2 is YSYEKL. CDR3 DNA: TGCGCCAGCAGTACCCGGACAGGGGGCTCCTACAAGCAGTACTTC. Its translation: CASSTRTGGSYKQYF.

This clonotype was counted many times. The CDR3 sequence is CAWSGLAEAYEQYF. In DNA, the CDR3 is TGTGCCTGGAGTGGACTAGCGGAGGCCTACGAGCAGTACTTC. The rearrangement joins TRBV30 to TRBJ2-7; 9 bases line up with TRBD2. This CDR3 is 14 amino acids long. Germline loops: CDR1 GTSNPN, CDR2 SVGIG (reference sequence). V dropped 1 base and J dropped 2; count of bases not matched to a gene: 3.

Points on this clonotype: The junction and the germline gene differ at one end; a read error may be behind it. The V and J genes are TRBV5-1 and TRBJ2-7; TRBD1 matches 9 bases. CDR3 length equals 13 residues. Germline lookup yields CDR1 SGHRS and CDR2 YFSETQ. In DNA form, the CDR3 reads TGCGCCAGCAGCACCGGGACAGGGCGCGAGCGGTACTTT. This translates into CASSTGTGRERYF.

Of note for this clonotype: The germline gene is not matched at one end of the junction; a read error may be the cause. The chain couples TRBV12-3 or TRBV12-4 to TRBJ2-7; D gene ambiguous. The CDR3 length is 12 residues. This chain's CDR3 is CASSFWAYEQYF. As DNA, the CDR3 is TGTGCTAGCAGTTTCTGGGCCTACGAGCAGTACTTC.

Of note for this clonotype: Likely a read error: the CDR3 ends without its conserved phenylalanine or tryptophan. This chain joins TRBV6-5 and TRBJ2-5, with TRBD2 matching over 9 bases. This CDR3 is 17 amino acids long. The germline V gene has CDR1 MNHEY and CDR2 SVGAGI. CDR3 nucleotides: TGTGTCAGCAGTTGGTCCTGGATAGCGGGAGATGGAGAGACCCAGTACATC. Its protein product is CVSSWSWIAGDGETQYI.

Of note for this clonotype: A junction end diverges from the germline sequence, so it may reflect a read error. The genes are TRBV7-9 and TRBJ2-3; 9 nucleotides agree with TRBD2. Germline V gene lookup returns CDR1 SEHNR and CDR2 FQNEAQ (reference sequence). The CDR3 is made up of 15 amino acids. The CDR3 DNA reads TGTGCCAGCAGCGTAGCGGGAGTTGAGACAGATACGCAGTGCTTT. Amino acid sequence: CASSVAGVETDTQCF.

About this clonotype: A read error is likely, as this CDR3 ends without the conserved phenylalanine or tryptophan. The limits of the CDR3 on the DNA are not certain, so only TCRdb's listed CDR3 is given. The chain recombines TRBV11-2 with TRBJ2-6; the DNA was not used to check the table's D call, TRBD1. Including both end residues, the CDR3 is 16 amino acids long. Germline V lookup: CDR1 SGHAT, CDR2 FQNNGV. CDR3 residues: CDSSSGTGPGANVLAL.

This clonotype was counted between two and nine times. The CDR3 spells CGVERGMNTEAFF. For the CDR3, the DNA is TGCGGTGTTGAACGGGGTATGAACACTGAAGCTTTCTTT. V gene TRBV29-1 combines with J gene TRBJ1-1, with D hard to call. Germline loops: CDR1 SQVTM, CDR2 ANQGSEA. The CDR3 consists of 13 residues.

As for this clonotype: One end of the junction is discordant with germline, which a read error may explain. The chain recombines TRBV4-2 with TRBJ2-2; 7 positions agree with TRBD2. The V gene's germline CDR1 is LGHNA and CDR2 YNFKEQ. CDR3 length equals 13 residues. The CDR3: CAGSQDLSGEPFF. The CDR3, as DNA: TGTGCCGGCAGCCAAGATTTGAGCGGGGAGCCGTTTTTT.

This clonotype was counted a single time. The CDR3 end shows no conserved phenylalanine or tryptophan, and so a read error is likely. The chain recombines TRBV10-3 with TRBJ2-7; D is undetermined. Germline lookup yields CDR1 ENHRY and CDR2 SYGVKD. This CDR3 region has 14 residues. The CDR3 DNA reads as TGTGCCATCAATGAGCCTAGAGCTTCCTACGAGCAGTACCTC. The encoded protein is CAINEPRASYEQYL.